This T cell receptor (beta chain) was sequenced for a study of cytomegalovirus exposure and HLA in healthy donors. Study-wide context: The approximately 110 validation repertoires, a later analysis reported, used the same platform as the 666 first-cohort repertoires.

CDR1 is MNHEY, CDR2 SVGAGI, per germline. V shed 4 bases, J shed 6 bases, and the junction held 4 bases outside the gene matches. The CDR3 sequence is 13 residues long. Points from the study as a whole: Later, an analysis found that TCR clusters from the first cohort tended to co-occur in the roughly 110 validation repertoires. High specificity and sensitivity for cytomegalovirus status were reported for the classifier.

The repertoire was sequenced with immunoSEQ multiplex PCR; TCRdb's copy has only in-frame clones and lacks some. The table has around 140,000 clones, 80% to 90% seen once. On this clone itself: No antigen is known for it.

The donors were members of the validation cohort, which comprised 100 to 150 subjects and was separate from the first cohort of 730 or so subjects. The J gene is TRBJ2-7, the V gene TRBV6-5, with TRBD1 identical over 9 bases. Sequenced material: PBMCs. The origin of this receptor is a man in his late teens or twenties in good health and CMV-seropositive. Written as DNA, the CDR3 is TGTGCCAGCAGTTGGGGACAGGGAGGCGAGCAGTACTTC. The encoded protein is CASSWGQGGEQYF.